This T cell receptor beta chain was identified in a study of OX40 agonist ivuxolimab in advanced cancers. In the study overall: In this cohort, patients received ivuxolimab, an agonistic anti-OX40 (CD134) antibody. Cohort: roughly 80% men, mean age approximately 64, aged roughly 20 to 79.

Here immunoSEQ multiplex PCR was the method, and the copy in TCRdb shows in-frame clones only, minus some. The sample lists 69,000 or so clones; about four fifths were seen once. The CDR3 has 16 residues. Germline V gene lookup returns CDR1 MNHNS and CDR2 SASEGT. V was clipped by 0 bases and J by 4 bases, with 13 bases between them. The study's findings and limits: Some patients who did not respond also had low normalized T-cell clonal expansion. CD8+ T cells (on average) carried more expanded clones than CD4+ T cells.

This clone has only a few counts. The antigen is unknown. This specimen was CD4+ or CD8+ T cells sorted from blood, taken in a trial of the OX40 agonist ivuxolimab. The TCR was taken from an adult with an advanced solid tumor such as melanoma, head and neck, liver or kidney cancer. The chain recombines TRBV6-1 with TRBJ1-5; tentative D call: TRBD1 (5 bases). CDR3 amino acids: CASSEALGQGNQPQHF. The DNA of the CDR3 is TGTGCCAGCAGTGAAGCGTTGGGGCAGGGAAATCAGCCCCAGCATTTT.